Shown below are 31 T cell receptor beta chains from a single sample sequenced in a study of radiation and T cells in renal cell carcinoma. Treatment: treatment-naive control, cytoreductive nephrectomy. Assay used: immunoSEQ multiplex PCR; TCRdb lists only in-frame clones, some missing. The table has under 7,000 clones, approximately 71% seen once. This material consisted of tumor tissue, taken from a patient whose treatment was nephrectomy without radiotherapy. Receptors were obtained from a human donor with renal cell carcinoma.

The rearrangement joins TRBV18 to TRBJ2-5; D is undetermined. Germline V gene lookup returns CDR1 KGHSH and CDR2 LQKENI. V dropped 3 bases and J dropped 1 base, with 9 bases sitting between them. This CDR3 has 14 residues. The CDR3 nucleotides are TGTGCCAGCTCACCCTCTAACAGCCAAGAGACCCAGTACTTC. This sequence encodes CASSPSNSQETQYF.

The genes are TRBV5-6 and TRBJ1-5; weak D call: TRBD1 (5 bases). V was cut by 0 bases and J by 0 bases, with 10 bases left in between. This CDR3 spans 16 amino acids. Germline CDR1 reads SGHDT; CDR2 reads YYEEEE. CDR3 DNA: TGTGCCAGCAGCTTGGCCCATGGGGCTAGCAATCAGCCCCAGCATTTT. It specifies CASSLAHGASNQPQHF.

This chain links TRBV5-1 with TRBJ2-2, with 11 positions matching TRBD2. Germline CDR1 SGHRS, CDR2 YFSETQ. CDR3 size: 17 residues. The V gene end was trimmed by 4 bases and the J gene end by 1 base; junction bases not matched to a gene: 6. The CDR3 reads CASSDTSGSMNTGELFF. In DNA, the CDR3 is TGCGCCAGCAGCGATACTAGCGGGAGTATGAACACCGGGGAGCTGTTTTTT. The whole variable domain, filled in from reference TRBV5-1 and TRBJ2-2, reads KAGVTQTPRYLIKTRGQQVTLSCSPISGHRSVSWYQQTPGQGLQFLFEYFSETQRNKGNFPGRFSGRQFSNSRSEMNVSTLELGDSALYLCASSDTSGSMNTGELFFGEGSRLTVL.

The V gene is TRBV6-6, the J gene TRBJ1-3; perhaps TRBD1 as D (6 bases). Germline V lookup: CDR1 MNHNY, CDR2 SVGAGI (reference sequence). The CDR3 has 13 amino acids. The V end was cut by 6 bases, the J end by 6 bases, with 12 bases between. The CDR3 sequence: CASSRDTQNTIYF. CDR3 DNA sequence: TGTGCCAGCAGCAGGGACACTCAAAACACCATATATTTT.

This clone was observed a handful of times. The CDR3 region has the DNA TGTGCCAGCAGCCCGGGGACCATGACCTACGAGCAGTACTTC. Protein sequence: CASSPGTMTYEQYF. V usage is TRBV5-4 and J usage is TRBJ2-7; D is perhaps TRBD1 or TRBD2 (5 bases each). This CDR3 region has 14 residues. V lost 4 bases, J lost 2 bases, and 13 bases lay in between. Germline assignment: CDR1 SGHNT and CDR2 YYREEE (reference sequence).

Turning to this clone: Additional DNA sequences in this sample encode the identical CDR3. The chain recombines TRBV9 with TRBJ2-1, with D uncertain. The CDR3 is made up of 15 amino acids. The V gene's germline CDR1 is SGDLS and CDR2 YYNGEE. Trimming cost V 0 bases and J 2 bases, with 9 bases left between them. CDR3 in DNA: TGTGCCAGCAGCGTAGCGGAGCCTACCTACAATGAGCAGTTCTTC. It yields the protein CASSVAEPTYNEQFF.

The chain joins TRBV7-8 to TRBJ2-1; D gene ambiguous. Germline CDR1 reads SGHVS; CDR2 reads FQNEAQ. CDR3 size: 15 residues. Trimming shortened V by 1 base and J by 6 bases, and 13 bases separated the two germline ends. The CDR3 loop reads CASSLGRAASNEQFF. CDR3 bases: TGTGCCAGCAGCTTAGGTCGGGCCGCCTCCAATGAGCAGTTCTTC.

The chain uses TRBV5-8 and TRBJ2-7; possibly TRBD2 for D (6 bases). Trimming took off 0 bases at V and 6 bases at J, with 13 bases between the two ends. Germline values: CDR1 SGHTS, CDR2 YDEGEE. The CDR3 consists of 14 residues. CDR3 region: CASSLELASGEQYF. The CDR3 coding sequence is TGTGCCAGCAGCTTGGAACTAGCCTCCGGCGAGCAGTACTTC.

The chain links TRBV5-1 to TRBJ2-2; 9 bases are a match to TRBD2. V lost 3 bases and J lost 7; bases outside the gene matches: 7. Germline CDR1 SGHRS, CDR2 YFSETQ. The CDR3 length is 15 residues. The CDR3 DNA reads TGCGCCAGCAGCTCCGCCGGGACTAGCCACGGGGAGCTGTTTTTT. Protein sequence: CASSSAGTSHGELFF.

This rearrangement joins TRBV2 to TRBJ2-1, with D unclear. V was cut by 4 bases and J by 9 bases, with 13 bases left in between. The germline V gene encodes CDR1 SNHLY and CDR2 FYNNEI. The CDR3 totals 13 residues. Here the CDR3 DNA reads TGTGCCAGCAGTGGTGAATCCAACACTGAGCAGTTCTTC. Its protein is CASSGESNTEQFF.

The V call is TRBV2, the J call TRBJ1-2, with 8 nucleotides matching TRBD1. The ends lost 6 bases at V and 5 bases at J; junction bases unmatched: 8. CDR3 length: 14 amino acids. CDR1 is SNHLY, CDR2 FYNNEI, per germline. The CDR3 DNA reads TGTGCCAGCAGCGAACAAGGACAGGGATATGGCTACACCTTC. Protein: CASSEQGQGYGYTF.

The chain uses TRBV7-6 and TRBJ1-2, with 7 bases fitting TRBD1. Trimming cost V 5 bases and J 4 bases; bases outside gene matches: 10. The CDR3 spans 15 residues. CDR1 and CDR2 from the germline V gene are SGHVS and FNYEAQ. CDR3 DNA sequence: TGTGCCAGCAGCCCTAGGACAGGACGGAGCTATGGCTACACCTTC. Protein sequence: CASSPRTGRSYGYTF.

This chain connects TRBV14 to TRBJ2-3, with no clear D. V lost 6 bases and J 6 bases, leaving 10 bases between the germline ends. Germline CDR1 SGHDN, CDR2 FVKESK. CDR3 length equals 12 residues. CDR3 coding DNA: TGTGCCAGCAGGCAGGAAGGGGATACGCAGTATTTT. It encodes CASRQEGDTQYF.

The chain recombines TRBV15 with TRBJ2-3; TRBD1 is a possible D gene (6 bases). Trimming took off 3 bases at V and 2 bases at J, with 12 bases between the two ends. Germline V CDR1 and CDR2: LNHNV, YYDKDF (reference sequence). CDR3 length: 15 residues. The CDR3 bases are TGTGCCACCAGCAGTATGGACAGCGTCACAGATACGCAGTATTTT. Amino acid sequence: CATSSMDSVTDTQYF.

This clone has just one count. This chain joins TRBV4-2 and TRBJ2-5; 7 bases match TRBD2. The germline V gene encodes CDR1 LGHNA and CDR2 YNFKEQ. V lost 2 bases and J lost 4; bases outside the gene matches: 10. This CDR3 contains 16 residues. Written as DNA, the CDR3 is TGTGCCAGCAGCCAATTCGTGGGAGGGCCTGGAGAGACCCAGTACTTC. It is translated as CASSQFVGGPGETQYF.

The chain employs TRBV5-6 and TRBJ2-7; D remains unclear. The germline V gene has CDR1 SGHDT and CDR2 YYEEEE. V lost 1 base and J 1 base, leaving 6 bases between the germline ends. CDR3 length: 13 residues. CDR3 in DNA: TGTGCCAGCAGCTTGCTAACTTCCTACGAGCAGTACTTC. It specifies CASSLLTSYEQYF.

This chain joins TRBV11-1 and TRBJ2-3; D perhaps matches TRBD2 (5 bases). Germline assignment: CDR1 SGHAT and CDR2 FQDESV (reference sequence). The CDR3 covers 16 residues. With 1 base removed from V and 1 base from J, the gap between germline ends came to 12 bases. DNA for the CDR3: TGTGCCAGCAGCTTAGGTCTTGCCGGGGGCACAGATACGCAGTATTTT. Amino acid sequence: CASSLGLAGGTDTQYF. Based on the CDR3 plus reference TRBV11-1 and TRBJ2-3, the full variable domain is EAEVAQSPRYKITEKSQAVAFWCDPISGHATLYWYRQILGQGPELLVQFQDESVVDDSQLPKDRFSAERLKGVDSTLKIQPAELGDSAMYLCASSLGLAGGTDTQYFGPGTRLTVL.

This sequence joins TRBV14 and TRBJ2-7; TRBD2 might be the D (6 bases). In germline, CDR1 is SGHDN, CDR2 FVKESK. This CDR3 is 11 amino acids long. V was shortened by 2 bases and J by 7 bases, with 6 bases between the two germline ends. The CDR3 nucleotides read TGTGCCAGCAGCCAAAGCGGGGAGCAGTACTTC. Translation: CASSQSGEQYF.

The rearrangement uses TRBV28 and TRBJ2-7; 14 bases match TRBD2. Trimming took 6 bases from V and 6 from J; bases not matched to a gene: 13. The CDR3 sequence is 17 residues long. CDR1 MDHEN and CDR2 SYDVKM come from the germline V gene. The CDR3 protein is CASRGTSGRGGWSEQYF. In DNA, the CDR3 is TGTGCCAGCAGGGGGACTAGCGGGAGAGGAGGGTGGAGCGAGCAGTACTTC.

The rearrangement joins TRBV9 to TRBJ2-5, with D perhaps given as TRBD1 or TRBD2 (5 bases each). CDR3 length: 15 amino acids. Per germline, CDR1 SGDLS and CDR2 YYNGEE. V was trimmed by 0 bases and J by 2 bases, leaving 11 bases between them. The CDR3 DNA reads TGTGCCAGCAGCGTAGTTGGGGACGGTCAAGAGACCCAGTACTTC. It yields the protein CASSVVGDGQETQYF.

The gene calls are TRBV5-8 and TRBJ2-7, with D uncertain. This CDR3 spans 11 amino acids. Germline CDR1 and CDR2: SGHTS and YDEGEE. Deletions cut 3 bases from V and 6 bases from J, with 7 bases between. The CDR3: CASSSFPEQYF. The CDR3 DNA follows: TGTGCCAGCAGCTCTTTTCCCGAGCAGTACTTC.

The gene calls are TRBV6-5 and TRBJ1-2; no clear D. V was pared by 7 bases and J by 5 bases, with 8 bases between. The CDR3 consists of 11 residues. CDR1 and CDR2 (germline): MNHEY, SVGAGI. This CDR3 is CASTSGYGYTF. CDR3 nucleotide sequence: TGTGCCAGCACCTCGGGGTATGGCTACACCTTC.

The chain recombines TRBV5-4 with TRBJ2-7, with D possibly TRBD1 on 5 matching bases. The germline V gene has CDR1 SGHNT and CDR2 YYREEE (reference sequence). V was pared by 4 bases and J by 2 bases, with 7 bases between. The CDR3 is 12 residues long. CDR3 nucleotide sequence: TGTGCCAGCAGCCAGGGTACCTACGAGCAGTACTTC. It translates to CASSQGTYEQYF.

This clone was recorded only once. The chain uses TRBV4-1 and TRBJ1-1, with D unclear. Germline CDR1 reads MGHRA; CDR2 reads YSYEKL. The CDR3 spans 13 residues. The germline V and J ends were trimmed by 6 bases and 1 base, with 9 bases remaining between them. The CDR3 DNA reads as TGCGCCAGCAGTGGGCACCAGAACACTGAAGCTTTCTTT. Residues: CASSGHQNTEAFF.

The sample holds a few counts of this clone. The V gene is TRBV28, the J gene TRBJ1-1; D is perhaps TRBD1 (6 bases). The V end was cut by 2 bases, the J end by 3 bases, with 10 bases between. Germline CDR1 and CDR2: MDHEN and SYDVKM. This CDR3 is built from 14 residues. The DNA for the CDR3 is TGTGCCAGCAGTTTAGGACAGATGTACACTGAAGCTTTCTTT. Protein product: CASSLGQMYTEAFF.

The chain joins TRBV6-1 to TRBJ2-3; 7 bases are shared with TRBD2. CDR1 and CDR2 from the germline V gene are MNHNS and SASEGT. The CDR3 runs to 13 residues. With 8 bases clipped from V and 0 bases from J, the junction kept 2 bases outside the gene matches. The CDR3 sequence: CASLAGSTDTQYF. The CDR3 DNA sequence: TGTGCCAGCTTAGCGGGCAGCACAGATACGCAGTATTTT.

The chain links TRBV6-5 to TRBJ1-6, with 8 bases fitting TRBD1. CDR3 length: 14 amino acids. The germline V gene has CDR1 MNHEY and CDR2 SVGAGI. With V trimmed by 6 bases and J by 8 bases, 6 bases remained unmatched. The CDR3 region has the DNA TGTGCCAGCAGAAGAACAGGGGGAGATTCACCCCTCCACTTT. The encoded protein is CASRRTGGDSPLHF.

This chain connects TRBV5-4 to TRBJ2-3; 10 bases are a match to TRBD2. This CDR3 comprises 15 residues. V trimming: 4 bases; J trimming: 5 bases; junction bases outside the gene matches: 7. Per the germline V gene, CDR1 is SGHNT and CDR2 is YYREEE (reference sequence). The CDR3 region is CASSPSGRARDTQYF. Here the CDR3 DNA reads TGTGCCAGCAGCCCGAGCGGGAGGGCCAGAGATACGCAGTATTTT.

This clone was counted between two and nine times. The chain has TRBV14 and TRBJ2-4, with 9 bases aligning to TRBD1. This CDR3 is built from 13 residues. The V segment lost 1 base and the J segment 12 bases; nucleotides outside the gene matches: 4. Germline CDR1 is SGHDN and CDR2 is FVKESK. CDR3 nucleotides: TGTGCCAGCAGCCAAGTTGAACAGGGGGCTCAGTACTTC. Translating gives CASSQVEQGAQYF. Complete variable domain (other parts from reference TRBV14 and TRBJ2-4): EAGVTQFPSHSVIEKGQTVTLRCDPISGHDNLYWYRRVMGKEIKFLLHFVKESKQDESGMPNNRFLAERTGGTYSTLKVQPAELEDSGVYFCASSQVEQGAQYFGAGTRLSVL.

This clone was observed a handful of times. This chain connects TRBV4-1 to TRBJ1-5, with D perhaps matching TRBD1 (6 bases). V shed 0 bases and J shed 0 bases, with 18 bases lying between them. This CDR3 contains 19 residues. Germline values: CDR1 MGHRA, CDR2 YSYEKL. This CDR3 is CASSQDRTVGGVSNQPQHF. The CDR3 DNA is TGCGCCAGCAGCCAAGACAGGACAGTCGGCGGGGTTAGCAATCAGCCCCAGCATTTT.

This chain links TRBV5-6 with TRBJ2-7, with a tentative D call TRBD2 (6 bases). The CDR3 runs to 17 residues. V was trimmed by 2 bases and J by 4 bases, leaving 22 bases between them. The V gene's germline CDR1 is SGHDT and CDR2 YYEEEE. The CDR3 region has the DNA TGTGCCAGCAGCTTAGGCCCCCTGGGGGGACGATTTTACGAGCAGTACTTC. Amino acids: CASSLGPLGGRFYEQYF. Variable domain in full (rest from reference TRBV5-6 and TRBJ2-7): DAGVTQSPTHLIKTRGQQVTLRCSPKSGHDTVSWYQQALGQGPQFIFQYYEEEERQRGNFPDRFSGHQFPNYSSELNVNALLLGDSALYLCASSLGPLGGRFYEQYFGPGTRLTVT.